The rows below give T cell receptor beta chains drawn from one sample of a study of T-cell memory formation after mild COVID-19. TCRdb analysed the 5' RACE reads with MiXCR anew, one entry per CDR3 protein. The profile covers 250,000 to 350,000 distinct CDR3 sequences, with approximately 16% appearing a single time and 22% taken by the ten largest. Sample: PBMCs or a T cell subset sorted from them (not recorded which). These receptors came from a man aged 18 to 30 who had mild COVID-19 (a few samples of this study predate the infection). Cell type and time point are not known. Both conserved end residues are part of each CDR3. The D gene is left open where the match is weak. Rows give clone size only sometimes, using once, few, many, or a class for an expanded clone.

TRBJ2-2	NA	NA	TRBV7-6	CASKPDRDSRELFF	TGTGCCAGCAAACCTGACAGGGACTCGCGGGAGCTGTTTTTT
TRBJ2-7	NA	many	TRBV12-3/TRBV12-4	CASSWGNFGEQYF	TGTGCCAGCAGTTGGGGGAATTTCGGCGAGCAGTACTTC
TRBJ1-2	NA	few	TRBV11-2	CASSAGTFGYTF	TGTGCCAGCAGCGCCGGGACGTTTGGCTACACCTTC
TRBJ2-1	NA	NA	TRBV6-5	CASSYDSSYNEQFF	TGTGCCAGCAGTTACGACAGCTCTTACAATGAGCAGTTCTTC
TRBJ2-1	NA	many	TRBV3-1	CASSRMVGNEQFF	TGTGCCAGCAGCCGGATGGTGGGAAATGAGCAGTTCTTC
TRBJ1-2	NA	NA	TRBV5-1	CASSLESGSFYGYTF	TGCGCCAGCAGCTTGGAGTCAGGGAGTTTCTATGGCTACACCTTC
TRBJ2-1	NA	many	TRBV6-5	CASSYESGGYNEQFF	TGTGCCAGCAGTTACGAGTCTGGAGGGTACAATGAGCAGTTCTTC
TRBJ1-2	NA	many	TRBV10-3	CAISEGRGSYGYTF	TGTGCCATCAGTGAGGGGCGGGGGAGCTATGGCTACACCTTC
TRBJ1-1	NA	many	TRBV19	CASSLRAGGTEAFF	TGTGCCAGTAGTCTCCGCGCGGGGGGCACTGAAGCTTTCTTT
TRBJ2-1	TRBD2	NA	TRBV4-3	CASSQGVLADTNEQFF	TGCGCCAGCAGCCAAGGAGTGCTAGCGGACACCAATGAGCAGTTCTTC
TRBJ2-4	NA	few	TRBV12-3/TRBV12-4	CASSAGAKNIQYF	TGTGCCAGCAGTGCGGGGGCCAAAAACATTCAGTACTTC
TRBJ2-3	NA	few	TRBV6-4	CASSDSKGRTQYF	TGTGCCAGCAGTGACTCGAAGGGCAGAACGCAGTATTTT
TRBJ2-3	NA	NA	TRBV6-5	CASRLGRGDTQYF	TGTGCCAGCAGGCTAGGAAGGGGGGATACGCAGTATTTT
TRBJ2-7	NA	NA	TRBV4-2	CASSQETLYEQYF	TGTGCCAGCAGCCAAGAGACCCTCTACGAGCAGTACTTC
TRBJ2-3	NA	few	TRBV5-1	CASSTRQLQDTQYF	TGCGCCAGCAGCACCCGACAGCTCCAAGATACGCAGTATTTT
TRBJ2-2	NA	few	TRBV6-5	CASISTVGGGELFF	TGTGCCAGCATTTCTACGGTCGGGGGAGGGGAGCTGTTTTTT
TRBJ1-3	NA	few	TRBV7-2	CASSLARGAGSHSGNTIYF	TGTGCCAGCAGCTTAGCGCGAGGGGCAGGGTCACACTCTGGAAACACCATATATTTT
TRBJ2-3	NA	NA	TRBV24-1	CATSESTYTDTQYF	TGTGCCACCAGTGAGTCGACATACACAGATACGCAGTATTTT
TRBJ2-1	TRBD2	few	TRBV5-4	CASSRLSGGDHNEQFF	TGTGCCAGCAGCAGACTAAGCGGGGGGGACCACAATGAGCAGTTCTTC
TRBJ2-2	TRBD1	NA	TRBV3-1	CASSYGTGFTGELFF	TGTGCCAGCAGCTATGGGACAGGCTTCACCGGGGAGCTGTTTTTT
TRBJ1-5	NA	NA	TRBV6-6	CASEDGHNQPQHF	TGTGCCAGCGAGGACGGACACAATCAGCCCCAGCATTTT
TRBJ1-2	TRBD1	NA	TRBV25-1	CASSETGTGGLKGYTF	TGTGCCAGCAGTGAGACCGGGACAGGGGGTTTGAAAGGCTACACCTTC
TRBJ2-5	TRBD2	few	TRBV20-1	CSARLPTSGGETQYF	TGCAGTGCCCGACTTCCGACTAGCGGGGGAGAGACCCAGTACTTC
TRBJ2-2	TRBD2	NA	TRBV12-3/TRBV12-4	CASSLSGTTTGELFF	TGTGCCAGCAGTTTATCCGGGACTACTACCGGGGAGCTGTTTTTT
TRBJ2-4	NA	NA	TRBV5-1	CASSFEHRRGIQYF	TGCGCCAGCAGCTTTGAACACAGGCGGGGCATTCAGTACTTC